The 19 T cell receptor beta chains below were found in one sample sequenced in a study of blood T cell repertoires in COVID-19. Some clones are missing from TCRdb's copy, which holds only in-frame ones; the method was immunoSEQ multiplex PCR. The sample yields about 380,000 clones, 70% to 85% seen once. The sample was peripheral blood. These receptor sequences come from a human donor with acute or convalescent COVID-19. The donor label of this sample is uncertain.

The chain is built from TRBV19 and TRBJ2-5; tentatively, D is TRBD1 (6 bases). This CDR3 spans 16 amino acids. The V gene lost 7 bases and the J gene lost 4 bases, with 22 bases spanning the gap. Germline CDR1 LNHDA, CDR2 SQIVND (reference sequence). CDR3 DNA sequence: TGTGCCAGTACCAGAAGACCGGGACACTTTGGAGAGACCCAGTACTTC. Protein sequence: CASTRRPGHFGETQYF.

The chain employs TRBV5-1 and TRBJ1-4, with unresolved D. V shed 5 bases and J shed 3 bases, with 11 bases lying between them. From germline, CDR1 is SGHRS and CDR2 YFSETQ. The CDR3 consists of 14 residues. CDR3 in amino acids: CASRESESNEKLFF. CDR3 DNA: TGCGCCAGCAGGGAGTCAGAGTCTAATGAAAAACTGTTTTTT.

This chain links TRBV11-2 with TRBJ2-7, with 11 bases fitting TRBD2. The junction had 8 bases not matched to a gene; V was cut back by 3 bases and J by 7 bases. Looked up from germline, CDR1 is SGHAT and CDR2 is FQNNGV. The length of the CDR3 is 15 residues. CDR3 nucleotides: TGTGCCAGCAGCTTCATTAGCGGGGGGGCGGAAGAGCAGTACTTC. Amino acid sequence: CASSFISGGAEEQYF.

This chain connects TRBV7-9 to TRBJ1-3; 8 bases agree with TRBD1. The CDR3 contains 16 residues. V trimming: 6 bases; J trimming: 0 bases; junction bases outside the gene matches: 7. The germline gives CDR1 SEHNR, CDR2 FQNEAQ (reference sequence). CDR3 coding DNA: TGTGCCAGCAGTCAATACGGACAGGGCTCTGGAAACACCATATATTTT. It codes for CASSQYGQGSGNTIYF. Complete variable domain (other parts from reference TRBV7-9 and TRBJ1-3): DTGVSQNPRHKITKRGQNVTFRCDPISEHNRLYWYRQTLGQGPEFLTYFQNEAQLEKSRLLSDRFSAERPKGSFSTLEIQRTEQGDSAMYLCASSQYGQGSGNTIYFGEGSWLTVV.

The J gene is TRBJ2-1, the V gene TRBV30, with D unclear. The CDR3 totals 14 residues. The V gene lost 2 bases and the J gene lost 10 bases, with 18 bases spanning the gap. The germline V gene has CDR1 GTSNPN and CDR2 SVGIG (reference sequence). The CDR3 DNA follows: TGTGCCTGGAGTCTCCCAGGAACAGTTAGGGAGCAGTTCTTC. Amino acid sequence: CAWSLPGTVREQFF.

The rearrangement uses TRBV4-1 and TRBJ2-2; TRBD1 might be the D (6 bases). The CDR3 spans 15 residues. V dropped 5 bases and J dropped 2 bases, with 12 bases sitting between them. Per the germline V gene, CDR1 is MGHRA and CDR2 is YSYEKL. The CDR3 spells CASSYPQGNTGELFF. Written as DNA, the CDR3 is TGCGCCAGCAGCTACCCACAGGGAAACACCGGGGAGCTGTTTTTT.

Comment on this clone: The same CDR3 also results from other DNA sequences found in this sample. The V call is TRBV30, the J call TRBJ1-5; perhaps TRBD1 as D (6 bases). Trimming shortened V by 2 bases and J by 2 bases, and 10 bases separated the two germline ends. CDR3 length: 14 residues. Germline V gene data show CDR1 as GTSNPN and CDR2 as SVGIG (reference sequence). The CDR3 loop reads CAWSLGGGNQPQHF. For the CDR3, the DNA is TGTGCCTGGAGTCTAGGGGGTGGCAATCAGCCCCAGCATTTT.

CDR3 region: CASTFSSYNTEAFF. In nucleotides, the CDR3 is TGTGCCAGTACTTTTTCGAGTTACAACACTGAAGCTTTCTTT. The rearrangement uses TRBV19 and TRBJ1-1, with D unclear. The V gene lost 7 bases and the J gene lost 2 bases, with 14 bases spanning the gap. This CDR3 comprises 14 residues. Germline assignment: CDR1 LNHDA and CDR2 SQIVND (reference sequence).

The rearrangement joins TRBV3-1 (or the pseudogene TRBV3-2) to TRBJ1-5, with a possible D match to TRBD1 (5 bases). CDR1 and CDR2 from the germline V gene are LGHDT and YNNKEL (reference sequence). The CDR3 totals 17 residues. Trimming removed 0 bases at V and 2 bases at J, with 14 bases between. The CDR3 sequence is CASSQDGGGRGNQPQHF. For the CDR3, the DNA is TGTGCCAGCAGCCAAGATGGGGGGGGTAGAGGCAATCAGCCCCAGCATTTT.

DNA for the CDR3: TGTGCCAGCAGTTATAGACTAGCGGGAGCATGGGCCTACGAGCAGTACTTC. Translated, it gives CASSYRLAGAWAYEQYF. This chain uses TRBV27 with TRBJ2-7; 12 nucleotides line up with TRBD2. The ends lost 4 bases at V and 2 bases at J; junction bases unmatched: 9. The CDR3 contains 17 residues. Per the germline V gene, CDR1 is MNHEY and CDR2 is SMNVEV (reference sequence).

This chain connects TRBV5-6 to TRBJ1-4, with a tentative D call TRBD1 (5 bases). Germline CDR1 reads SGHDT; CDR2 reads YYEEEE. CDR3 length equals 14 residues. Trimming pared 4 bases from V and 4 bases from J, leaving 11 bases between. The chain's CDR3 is CASSPDSNNEKLFF. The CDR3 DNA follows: TGTGCCAGCAGCCCCGACAGTAATAATGAAAAACTGTTTTTT.

The CDR3 loop reads CASSLRSPRGELFF. The DNA for the CDR3 is TGTGCCAGCAGCTTACGAAGCCCTCGAGGGGAGCTGTTTTTT. The chain recombines TRBV7-2 with TRBJ2-2; D remains unclear. The CDR3 sequence is 14 residues long. Germline CDR1 and CDR2: SGHTA and FQGNSA. V was pared by 2 bases and J by 8 bases, with 12 bases between.

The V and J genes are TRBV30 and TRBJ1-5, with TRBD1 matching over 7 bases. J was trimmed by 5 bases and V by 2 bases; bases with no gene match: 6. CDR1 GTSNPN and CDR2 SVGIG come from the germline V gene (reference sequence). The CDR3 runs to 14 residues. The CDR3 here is CAWSKGARDQPQHF. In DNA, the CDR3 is TGTGCCTGGAGTAAGGGGGCGCGCGATCAGCCCCAGCATTTT.

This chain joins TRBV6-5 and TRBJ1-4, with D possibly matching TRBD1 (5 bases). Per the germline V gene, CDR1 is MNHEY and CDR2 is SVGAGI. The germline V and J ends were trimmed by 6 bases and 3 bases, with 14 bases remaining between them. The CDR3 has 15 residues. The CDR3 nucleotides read TGTGCCAGCAGCTCGGGGGTGATGGCTAATGAAAAACTGTTTTTT. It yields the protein CASSSGVMANEKLFF.

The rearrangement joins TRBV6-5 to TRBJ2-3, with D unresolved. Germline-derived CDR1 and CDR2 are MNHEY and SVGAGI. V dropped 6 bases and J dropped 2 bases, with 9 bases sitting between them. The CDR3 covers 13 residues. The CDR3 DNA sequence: TGTGCCAGCAGCCGACTGGACACAGATACGCAGTATTTT. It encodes CASSRLDTDTQYF.

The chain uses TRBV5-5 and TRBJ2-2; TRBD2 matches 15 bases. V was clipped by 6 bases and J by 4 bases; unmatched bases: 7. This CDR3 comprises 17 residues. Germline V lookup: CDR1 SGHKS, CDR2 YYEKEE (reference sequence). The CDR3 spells CASNPGLAGGSTGELFF. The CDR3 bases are TGTGCCAGCAACCCGGGACTAGCGGGGGGTAGCACCGGGGAGCTGTTTTTT.

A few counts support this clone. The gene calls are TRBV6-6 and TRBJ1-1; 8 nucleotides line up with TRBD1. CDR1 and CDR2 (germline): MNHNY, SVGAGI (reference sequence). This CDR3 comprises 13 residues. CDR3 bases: TGTGCGGGACAGGATGGGCAGAACACTGAAGCTTTCTTT. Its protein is CAGQDGQNTEAFF.

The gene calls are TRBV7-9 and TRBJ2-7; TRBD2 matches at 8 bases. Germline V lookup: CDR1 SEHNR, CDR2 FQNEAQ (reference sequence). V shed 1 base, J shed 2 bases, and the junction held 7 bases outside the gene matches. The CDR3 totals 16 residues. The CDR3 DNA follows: TGTGCCAGCAGCTTAGGAAGAAGCGGGAGTACCTACGAGCAGTACTTC. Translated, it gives CASSLGRSGSTYEQYF.

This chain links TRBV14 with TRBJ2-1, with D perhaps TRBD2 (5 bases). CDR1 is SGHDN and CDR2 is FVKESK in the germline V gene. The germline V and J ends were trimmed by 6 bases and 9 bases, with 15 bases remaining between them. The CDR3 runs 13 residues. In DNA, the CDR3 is TGTGCCAGCAGTCCGAGAGGGTATTTTGAGCAGTTCTTC. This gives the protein CASSPRGYFEQFF. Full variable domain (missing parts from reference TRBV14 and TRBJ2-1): EAGVTQFPSHSVIEKGQTVTLRCDPISGHDNLYWYRRVMGKEIKFLLHFVKESKQDESGMPNNRFLAERTGGTYSTLKVQPAELEDSGVYFCASSPRGYFEQFFGPGTRLTVL.